This T cell receptor (beta chain) appears in the sequencing data of a study of radiotherapy plus CTLA-4 blockade in lung cancer. Turning to this clone: What it binds is unknown.

Some clones are missing from TCRdb's copy, which holds only in-frame ones; the method was immunoSEQ multiplex PCR. The table lists about 39,000 clones, just under 80% of them singletons. Study observations and caveats: After treatment with radiotherapy plus ipilimumab, TCR clones that came from the tumor expanded in blood. The best prediction of response reportedly came from early blood T cell clone dynamics, with interferon-beta.

Germline V gives CDR1 SEHNR, CDR2 FQNEAQ (reference sequence). The CDR3 is made up of 14 amino acids. Trimming cost V 4 bases and J 4 bases, with 13 bases left between them. The V gene is TRBV7-9, the J gene TRBJ1-1; D perhaps matches TRBD1 (6 bases). This TCR came from a human donor with non-small cell lung cancer that progressed on radiotherapy plus ipilimumab. Material: peripheral blood, obtained from a patient treated with radiotherapy plus ipilimumab. This CDR3 is CASSSLGGATEAFF. CDR3 DNA sequence: TGTGCCAGCAGCTCCCTGGGGGGGGCCACTGAAGCTTTCTTT.